A single sample gave rise to the 8 T cell receptor beta chains below, sequenced in a study of tumor and adjacent non-tumor tissue in lung cancer listed by TCRdb under 2018. Bulk unsorted tissue served as the source for RNA extraction, and RNA quality was assessed using a NanoDrop ND-1000 and an Agilent 2100. Receptor amplification or capture employed multiplex PCR. The sample was run on an Illumina HiSeq 2500. TCRbeta libraries were constructed through three rounds of nested PCR with primers (Table S4) according to protocols modified from ARM-PCR. The public reads were run again by TCRdb, first through fastp at Q25 and then through MiXCR, and only productive beta chains were kept. Rows with one shared CDR3 protein collapse into an entry with the most common genes and DNA. Counted in this sample were 100,000 to 150,000 distinct CDR3 sequences; over 65% of them appeared once. Around 13% of the sample comes from the top ten.

Sequenced input: lung tumor tissue. The receptors were gathered from a man aged 30 to 45 with non-small cell lung cancer.

This clonotype was seen only once. A read error is possible here, since a much larger clone lies one base away. The gene calls are TRBV6-2 or TRBV6-3 and TRBJ2-7; 9 bases fit TRBD1. V trimming: 5 bases; J trimming: 4 bases; junction bases outside the gene matches: 15. Germline V CDR1 and CDR2: MNHEY, SVGEGT. The CDR3 has 17 amino acids. The chain's CDR3 is CASSPHTGGADRYEQYF. CDR3 DNA sequence: TGTGCCAGCAGTCCACATACAGGGGGCGCGGATCGATACGAGCAGTACTTC.

CDR3 sequence (DNA): TGTGCCAGCAGCGCTGACAGGGTCGTCGTCACCGGGGAGCTGTTTTTT. This encodes CASSADRVVVTGELFF. V gene TRBV7-6 combines with J gene TRBJ2-2; 7 bases map to TRBD1. V dropped 5 bases and J dropped 4; count of bases not matched to a gene: 10. The CDR3 runs 16 residues. Germline assignment: CDR1 SGHVS and CDR2 FNYEAQ.

Points on this clonotype: Because the CDR3 is missing its conserved closing phenylalanine or tryptophan, this is likely a read error. V is TRBV20-1 and J is TRBJ1-5, with TRBD1 matching over 8 bases. J lost 5 bases, V lost 6 bases, and 6 bases had no gene match. Germline loops: CDR1 DFQATT, CDR2 SNEGSKA (reference sequence). The CDR3 is made up of 13 amino acids. The CDR3 DNA follows: TGCAGTGCCGGACAGGGTAGGGATCAGCCCCAGCATTCT. Protein sequence: CSAGQGRDQPQHS.

With respect to this clonotype: Sequence at one end of the junction differs from germline and may be a read error. The chain employs TRBV11-2 and TRBJ1-1, with a weak D call TRBD1 (6 bases). CDR3 size: 13 residues. Germline V CDR1 and CDR2: SGHAT, FQNNGV. The DNA of the CDR3 is TGTGCCAGCAGCTTAGGGCACAGGGCTGGAGCTTTATTT. Its translation: CASSLGHRAGALF. Full variable domain (rest looked up from reference TRBV11-2 and TRBJ1-1): EAGVAQSPRYKIIEKRQSVAFWCNPISGHATLYWYQQILGQGPKLLIQFQNNGVVDDSQLPKDRFSAERLKGVDSTLKIQPAKLEDSAVYLCASSLGHRAGALFGQGTRLTVV.

This clonotype was recorded many times. The J gene is TRBJ2-2, the V gene TRBV5-4, with TRBD1 identical over 7 bases. The germline CDR1 and CDR2 sequences are SGHNT and YYREEE (reference sequence). CDR3 length equals 16 residues. V lost 8 bases, J lost 0 bases, and 10 bases stayed unmatched. The CDR3 is CARLDHRGSNTGELFF. The DNA of the CDR3 is TGTGCCAGATTGGATCACAGGGGTTCGAACACCGGGGAGCTGTTTTTT.

The gene calls are TRBV24-1 and TRBJ2-1; the D gene is possibly TRBD2 (6 bases). The germline V gene has CDR1 KGHDR and CDR2 SFDVKD. There are 19 residues in the CDR3. Trimming cost V 4 bases and J 0 bases, with 21 bases left between them. The DNA of the CDR3 is TGTGCCACCAGTGACCGACTAGTGGGAGTGACCAGCTCCTACAATGAGCAGTTCTTC. It is translated as CATSDRLVGVTSSYNEQFF.

Notes on this clonotype: At one end the junction does not follow the germline gene, possibly because of a read error. The gene calls are TRBV4-1 and TRBJ2-7, with 10 bases matching TRBD2. The CDR3 loop spans 16 amino acids. Germline lookup yields CDR1 MGHRA and CDR2 YSYEKL. CDR3 DNA sequence: TGCGCCAGCAACCAAGATGAAGCGGGAGGGACCTACGTGCAGTACTTC. It yields the protein CASNQDEAGGTYVQYF.

V gene TRBV28 combines with J gene TRBJ1-2, with D possibly TRBD1 on 5 matching bases. This CDR3 is 12 amino acids long. V was trimmed by 11 bases and J by 2 bases, leaving 12 bases between them. Germline lookup yields CDR1 MDHEN and CDR2 SYDVKM. CDR3 DNA sequence: TGTGCCGGCAAGCGACAGAACTATGGCTACACCTTC. Amino acids: CAGKRQNYGYTF.